A single TCR beta chain is shown here with its context. The antigen is unknown. The length of the CDR3 is 14 residues. Trimming removed 5 bases from V and 4 bases from J, with 11 bases in between. The germline CDR1 and CDR2 sequences are MGHRA and YSYEKL. This entry belongs to a study of OX40 agonist ivuxolimab in advanced cancers. Study context: Having had anti-PD-1, anti-PD-L1 or anti-CTLA-4 therapy before was allowed, and around 44% had some.

Points from the study as a whole: CD4+ and CD8+ blood T cells expanded clonally by week 6 at 0.1 to 3.0 mg/kg. Antigen specificity of clonally expanded peripheral T cells was not established.

Sequenced by immunoSEQ multiplex PCR; TCRdb stores in-frame clones only, minus some. The top ten hold around 2% of the sample, which has about 67,000 clones, around 84% seen once. The starting material was CD4+ or CD8+ T cells sorted from blood, obtained in a trial of the OX40 agonist ivuxolimab. The rearrangement joins TRBV4-1 to TRBJ1-4; TRBD1 might be the D (5 bases). The clonotype originates from an adult with an advanced solid tumor such as melanoma, head and neck, liver or kidney cancer. The CDR3, as DNA: TGCGCCAGCAGCTGGGGGAGGGTTAATGAAAAACTGTTTTTT. It specifies CASSWGRVNEKLFF.